What follows are 28 T cell receptor beta chains derived from one specimen sequenced in a study of blood T cell repertoires in COVID-19. TCRdb's copy holds only in-frame clones and misses some; the assay was immunoSEQ multiplex PCR. The table has 300,000 to 400,000 clones, about 87% seen once. Sequencing was done on a sample of peripheral blood. These receptors were taken from a woman aged 45-65 years with COVID-19, enrolled during active disease.

This chain links TRBV6-4 with TRBJ2-3, with 8 bases that match TRBD2. The CDR3 is made up of 14 amino acids. CDR1 MRHNA and CDR2 SNTAGT come from the germline V gene. V gave up 4 bases and J gave up 2 bases; unmatched junction bases: 2. This chain's CDR3 is CASSVAGHTDTQYF. The CDR3 bases are TGTGCCAGCAGTGTAGCGGGACACACAGATACGCAGTATTTT.

The chain employs TRBV27 and TRBJ1-2; tentatively, D is TRBD1 (5 bases). The V gene lost 3 bases and the J gene lost 4 bases, with 9 bases spanning the gap. Germline CDR1 MNHEY, CDR2 SMNVEV (reference sequence). CDR3 size: 13 residues. CDR3 nucleotides: TGTGCCAGCAGTTTCGGGGGAGGCTATGGCTACACCTTC. Amino acids: CASSFGGGYGYTF.

The chain combines TRBV6-5 with TRBJ2-7; D call uncertain. CDR3 length: 14 amino acids. V was shortened by 2 bases and J by 0 bases, with 8 bases between the two germline ends. Germline CDR1 reads MNHEY; CDR2 reads SVGAGI. The CDR3 nucleotides are TGTGCCAGCAGTTACAAGCGATTCTCCTACGAGCAGTACTTC. Its protein is CASSYKRFSYEQYF.

This chain joins TRBV6-2 or TRBV6-3 and TRBJ1-1; D perhaps matches TRBD1 (5 bases). V gave up 6 bases and J gave up 0 bases, with 20 bases separating them. The germline V gene has CDR1 MNHEY and CDR2 SVGEGT. The CDR3 has 17 amino acids. As DNA, the CDR3 is TGTGCCAGCAGCCCGGTCGTGGTCCGGGGGGTGAACACTGAAGCTTTCTTT. Amino acids: CASSPVVVRGVNTEAFF.

V is TRBV6-6 and J is TRBJ1-2; D is unresolved. The CDR3 extends over 11 amino acids. Per the germline V gene, CDR1 is MNHNY and CDR2 is SVGAGI (reference sequence). Trimming removed 7 bases at V and 8 bases at J, with 11 bases between. CDR3 nucleotide sequence: TGTGCCAGCACCGATTCCGGGGGCTACACCTTC. It is translated as CASTDSGGYTF.

The rearrangement uses TRBV3-1 (or the pseudogene TRBV3-2) and TRBJ2-5; TRBD1 is a possible D gene (7 bases). The germline V and J ends were trimmed by 5 bases and 2 bases, with 18 bases remaining between them. From germline, CDR1 is LGHDT and CDR2 YNNKEL (reference sequence). The CDR3 spans 16 residues. DNA of the CDR3: TGTGCCAGCAGCTCCGTAGCAGGGGGGAGGCAAGAGACCCAGTACTTC. Its protein product is CASSSVAGGRQETQYF.

The CDR3, as DNA: TGTGCCAGCTCACCGGGGGGGAGGTCGGACACTGAAGCTTTCTTT. Its protein product is CASSPGGRSDTEAFF. The chain uses TRBV18 and TRBJ1-1; TRBD1 might be the D (5 bases). Germline V CDR1 and CDR2: KGHSH, LQKENI. Trimming removed 3 bases at V and 3 bases at J, with 14 bases between. This CDR3 comprises 15 residues.

The chain uses TRBV30 and TRBJ1-6; tentative D call: TRBD1 (5 bases). Germline V CDR1 and CDR2: GTSNPN, SVGIG (reference sequence). The CDR3 covers 19 residues. V lost 0 bases and J 7 bases, leaving 25 bases between the germline ends. The CDR3 loop reads CAWSVPSRQTLGQNSPLHF. CDR3 in DNA: TGTGCCTGGAGTGTCCCATCGAGACAGACACTGGGGCAAAATTCACCCCTCCACTTT.

The chain uses TRBV6-5 and TRBJ1-2; D gene ambiguous. V was pared by 0 bases and J by 8 bases, with 13 bases between. This CDR3 is 14 amino acids long. The germline CDR1 and CDR2 sequences are MNHEY and SVGAGI. The CDR3 reads CASSYSIGGNGYTF. As DNA, the CDR3 is TGTGCCAGCAGTTACTCGATTGGAGGGAACGGCTACACCTTC.

CDR3 sequence reads: CASSVDAGGSTDTQYF. The CDR3 DNA is TGTGCCAGCAGCGTAGACGCAGGGGGGAGCACAGATACGCAGTATTTT. V usage is TRBV9 and J usage is TRBJ2-3; a possible D gene is TRBD1 (7 bases). CDR1 and CDR2 from the germline V gene are SGDLS and YYNGEE. CDR3 size: 16 residues. The ends were cut back, 0 bases at V and 0 bases at J, with 11 bases in the middle.

This chain connects TRBV6-4 to TRBJ2-7; 7 nucleotides align to TRBD2. V lost 0 bases and J lost 5; bases outside the gene matches: 7. Germline V lookup: CDR1 MRHNA, CDR2 SNTAGT. This CDR3 has 15 residues. The CDR3 sequence: CASSDSRRERDEQYF. CDR3 nucleotides: TGTGCCAGCAGTGACTCGAGGCGGGAGAGAGACGAGCAGTACTTC.

This sequence joins TRBV10-1 and TRBJ2-7; 7 nucleotides line up with TRBD1. V lost 6 bases, J lost 4 bases, and 9 bases stayed unmatched. Per germline, CDR1 WNHNN and CDR2 SYGVQD (reference sequence). There are 14 residues in the CDR3. The CDR3 sequence is CASRDRFVVYEQYF. CDR3 nucleotides: TGCGCCAGCAGGGACAGGTTTGTAGTATACGAGCAGTACTTC.

The V and J genes are TRBV3-1 (or the pseudogene TRBV3-2) and TRBJ1-1, with D perhaps matching TRBD1 (5 bases). The CDR3 contains 15 residues. V was cut by 0 bases and J by 4 bases, with 12 bases left in between. The V gene's germline CDR1 is LGHDT and CDR2 YNNKEL (reference sequence). For the CDR3, the DNA is TGTGCCAGCAGCCAAGATTTGGGGGAGGCCACTGAAGCTTTCTTT. It encodes CASSQDLGEATEAFF.

The chain couples TRBV6-2 or TRBV6-3 to TRBJ1-5, with D possibly TRBD1 on 5 matching bases. CDR1 and CDR2 (germline): MNHEY, SVGEGT. This CDR3 comprises 14 residues. Trimming removed 6 bases at V and 4 bases at J, with 13 bases between. CDR3 DNA sequence: TGTGCCAGCAGCACCGGGGGGGAGAATCAGCCCCAGCATTTT. Translating it yields CASSTGGENQPQHF.

The V gene is TRBV18, the J gene TRBJ1-6, with 7 nucleotides matching TRBD1. This CDR3 region has 13 residues. Trimming removed 6 bases from V and 7 bases from J; junction bases left unmatched: 3. CDR1 and CDR2 from the germline V gene are KGHSH and LQKENI. The DNA for the CDR3 is TGTGCCAGCTCGACAGGGAAAAATTCACCCCTCCACTTT. Its protein product is CASSTGKNSPLHF.

This sequence joins TRBV4-3 and TRBJ2-3, with D perhaps TRBD2 (5 bases). This CDR3 comprises 16 residues. With 4 bases removed from V and 2 bases from J, the gap between germline ends came to 16 bases. Looked up from germline, CDR1 is LGHNA and CDR2 is YSLEER. CDR3 DNA: TGCGCCAGCAGCCCAACCCCGTGGACTGACACAGATACGCAGTATTTT. Translation: CASSPTPWTDTDTQYF.

This CDR3 reads CASSLETGVGTEAFF. The CDR3 coding sequence is TGTGCCAGCAGCTTAGAGACAGGGGTAGGGACTGAAGCTTTCTTT. This chain joins TRBV11-2 and TRBJ1-1; TRBD1 matches at 8 bases. The ends lost 0 bases at V and 5 bases at J; junction bases unmatched: 5. This CDR3 region has 15 residues. From germline, CDR1 is SGHAT and CDR2 FQNNGV.

This chain connects TRBV3-1 (or the pseudogene TRBV3-2) to TRBJ2-3; D is possibly TRBD2 (6 bases). Germline-derived CDR1 and CDR2 are LGHDT and YNNKEL (reference sequence). The CDR3 extends over 16 amino acids. Deletions cut 3 bases from V and 8 bases from J, with 21 bases between. The DNA for the CDR3 is TGTGCCAGCAGCCATCCCCTAGCGTTAATTGGAGGTACGCAGTATTTT. Translating gives CASSHPLALIGGTQYF.

The chain employs TRBV9 and TRBJ1-1, with 9 bases that match TRBD1. This CDR3 is built from 19 residues. CDR1 is SGDLS and CDR2 is YYNGEE in the germline V gene. Losses at the gene ends were 2 bases for V and 0 bases for J; bases not matched to a gene: 14. CDR3 bases: TGTGCCAGCAGCGTCGGAACCGGGACAGGGTTAACGGTGAACACTGAAGCTTTCTTT. Protein product: CASSVGTGTGLTVNTEAFF.

The chain carries TRBV18 and TRBJ2-1; 13 bases are a match to TRBD2. With 2 bases clipped from V and 8 bases from J, the junction kept 3 bases outside the gene matches. The CDR3 contains 15 residues. The germline gives CDR1 KGHSH, CDR2 LQKENI. CDR3 sequence (DNA): TGTGCCAGCTCACCAGGGACTAGCGGGATTCATGAGCAGTTCTTC. This gives the protein CASSPGTSGIHEQFF.

The V gene is TRBV7-8, the J gene TRBJ1-1; weak D call: TRBD1 (5 bases). The CDR3 contains 15 residues. CDR1 is SGHVS and CDR2 is FQNEAQ in the germline V gene. Trimming shortened V by 1 base and J by 4 bases, and 13 bases separated the two germline ends. CDR3 coding DNA: TGTGCCAGCAGCTTAGTACACAGAGACAGCACTGAAGCTTTCTTT. This sequence encodes CASSLVHRDSTEAFF.

The chain links TRBV20-1 to TRBJ1-1, with D uncertain. The V gene lost 1 base and the J gene lost 6 bases, with 6 bases spanning the gap. This CDR3 contains 11 residues. Germline V gene data show CDR1 as DFQATT and CDR2 as SNEGSKA (reference sequence). The CDR3 reads CSARVVAEAFF. The CDR3 bases are TGCAGTGCTAGAGTAGTCGCTGAAGCTTTCTTT.

The V and J genes are TRBV4-1 and TRBJ2-3; 7 bases are shared with TRBD2. J was trimmed by 0 bases and V by 1 base; bases with no gene match: 7. The germline CDR1 and CDR2 sequences are MGHRA and YSYEKL. The CDR3 totals 17 residues. The CDR3 loop reads CASSQASGGPSTDTQYF. CDR3 DNA sequence: TGCGCCAGCAGCCAAGCCTCGGGAGGACCTAGCACAGATACGCAGTATTTT.

This clone showed up just once. This chain links TRBV6-1 with TRBJ2-1; maybe TRBD1 (6 bases). With 2 bases removed from V and 2 bases from J, the gap between germline ends came to 19 bases. The CDR3 extends over 18 amino acids. In germline, CDR1 is MNHNS, CDR2 SASEGT. The CDR3 DNA is TGTGCCAGCAGTGAACGGCCAGGGGTCGGGCTGACCTACAATGAGCAGTTCTTC. Translating gives CASSERPGVGLTYNEQFF.

The chain combines TRBV5-6 with TRBJ1-3; no definite D call. The CDR3 length is 14 residues. Trimming took off 0 bases at V and 2 bases at J, with 6 bases between the two ends. The V gene's germline CDR1 is SGHDT and CDR2 YYEEEE. DNA for the CDR3: TGTGCCAGCAGCTTGGACAGTGCTGGAAACACCATATATTTT. Encoded protein: CASSLDSAGNTIYF.

The chain combines TRBV5-1 with TRBJ2-1; 8 bases line up with TRBD2. This CDR3 has 16 amino acids. V shed 5 bases, J shed 1 base, and the junction held 8 bases outside the gene matches. Germline CDR1 reads SGHRS; CDR2 reads YFSETQ. CDR3 protein: CASRSGGVRSYNEQFF. CDR3 coding DNA: TGCGCCAGCAGATCGGGAGGGGTAAGGTCCTACAATGAGCAGTTCTTC.

This clone has only a few counts. The sample has other DNA sequences that encode this CDR3 too. The chain links TRBV28 to TRBJ2-7; D remains ambiguous. Trimming took 3 bases from V and 4 from J, leaving 7 bases between them. The CDR3 contains 12 residues. Germline assignment: CDR1 MDHEN and CDR2 SYDVKM. The CDR3 loop is CASSLSGYEQYF. The DNA for the CDR3 is TGTGCCAGCAGTTTGTCCGGGTACGAGCAGTACTTC.

The rearrangement uses TRBV9 and TRBJ1-1; unclear D gene. The germline V gene encodes CDR1 SGDLS and CDR2 YYNGEE. The CDR3 spans 13 residues. The V end was cut by 4 bases, the J end by 5 bases, with 12 bases between. CDR3 DNA sequence: TGTGCCAGCAGCATACTACCTGGGACTGAAGCTTTCTTT. Translating it yields CASSILPGTEAFF.